Listed below are T cell receptor beta chains from one sample, sequenced in a study of response to subunit inactivated influenza vaccine. One entry per CDR3 protein results from TCRdb running MiXCR on the RT-PCR reads. The sample carries around 710,000 distinct CDR3 sequences, more than 11% recorded once. The material was PBMCs from blood, obtained less than 15 days before vaccination. These receptors all come from a man aged 50 to 60 who received an inactivated influenza vaccine. CDR3s leave out the opening cysteine and the closing phenylalanine or tryptophan. The order of the fields is J gene, V gene, CDR3 protein.

TRBJ2-7	TRBV4-1	ASSQGSELSYEQY
TRBJ2-1	TRBV5-4	ASSLGVTDNEQL
TRBJ2-1	TRBV20-1	SARTGRGAYNEQF
TRBJ2-1	TRBV6-5	ASSYSGWQGDNEQF
TRBJ1-5	TRBV20-1	SASGSLNQPQH
TRBJ1-4	TRBV5-6	ASSQGQGLREKLF
TRBJ2-3	TRBV10-2	ASSEEDGWSLKTTDTQY
TRBJ2-7	TRBV28	ASSSRAGILYEQY
TRBJ2-1	TRBV14	ASSNRDSYNEQF
TRBJ2-7	TRBV7-9	ASSLATFGSSYEQY
TRBJ2-1	TRBV20-1	SSQAGGPRNEQF
TRBJ2-3	TRBV5-1	ASSLRTSSPGTDTQY
TRBJ2-2	TRBV24-1	ATSPGQDTGELF
TRBJ2-5	TRBV28	ASSLDRGRGETQY
TRBJ2-7	TRBV7-9	ASSPLMQRSSYEQY
TRBJ2-7	TRBV20-1	SARNAYEQY
TRBJ1-1	TRBV12-3/TRBV12-4	ASSPGGQLNTEAF
TRBJ1-1	TRBV21-1	ASTKGQGAPRGEAF
TRBJ2-7	TRBV6-2/TRBV6-3	ASSYGTGTSGQY
TRBJ2-5	TRBV20-1	SASKPGWGQGTQY
TRBJ1-1	TRBV20-1	SARRAGGKLTLNNF
TRBJ2-2	TRBV10-3	AISEPGLAGGARGELF
TRBJ2-7	TRBV20-1	SARDPTSGISYEQY
TRBJ2-2	TRBV3-1	ASSQTGTGSGELF
TRBJ2-7	TRBV4-1	ASSQLLGARGRYEQY
TRBJ1-5	TRBV4-3	ASSQDTGHQPQH
TRBJ2-5	TRBV20-1	SAETSTSGQETQY
TRBJ2-5	TRBV6-1	ASSEASGQETQY
TRBJ2-7	TRBV10-3	AISEDYLYDSEQY
TRBJ2-2	TRBV9	ASSLTGDLNTGELF
TRBJ2-1	TRBV5-1	ASSLVSSGGEQF
TRBJ1-4	TRBV12-3/TRBV12-4	ASTTPGGLGEKLF
TRBJ2-1	TRBV14	ASSQGYIANEQF
TRBJ1-3	TRBV6-1	ASREQRNSGNTIY
TRBJ1-2	TRBV20-1	SARDPARRSNYGYT
TRBJ1-2	TRBV5-1	ASSLEGRDNYGYT
TRBJ1-6	TRBV11-2	ASSQGDSSYNSPLH
TRBJ2-4	TRBV28	ASSWSPEAVAKNIQY
TRBJ2-3	TRBV30	AWSGQGSVTQY
TRBJ2-3	TRBV3-1	ASSPRTGADTQY
TRBJ2-7	TRBV20-1	SARFITYEQY
TRBJ2-2	TRBV12-3/TRBV12-4	ASSSGQLAGELF
TRBJ2-4	TRBV5-1	ASSLVQGLAKNIQY
TRBJ2-3	TRBV12-3/TRBV12-4	ASRPQTGGPTDTQY
TRBJ1-5	TRBV10-3	AISETWAPRPQH